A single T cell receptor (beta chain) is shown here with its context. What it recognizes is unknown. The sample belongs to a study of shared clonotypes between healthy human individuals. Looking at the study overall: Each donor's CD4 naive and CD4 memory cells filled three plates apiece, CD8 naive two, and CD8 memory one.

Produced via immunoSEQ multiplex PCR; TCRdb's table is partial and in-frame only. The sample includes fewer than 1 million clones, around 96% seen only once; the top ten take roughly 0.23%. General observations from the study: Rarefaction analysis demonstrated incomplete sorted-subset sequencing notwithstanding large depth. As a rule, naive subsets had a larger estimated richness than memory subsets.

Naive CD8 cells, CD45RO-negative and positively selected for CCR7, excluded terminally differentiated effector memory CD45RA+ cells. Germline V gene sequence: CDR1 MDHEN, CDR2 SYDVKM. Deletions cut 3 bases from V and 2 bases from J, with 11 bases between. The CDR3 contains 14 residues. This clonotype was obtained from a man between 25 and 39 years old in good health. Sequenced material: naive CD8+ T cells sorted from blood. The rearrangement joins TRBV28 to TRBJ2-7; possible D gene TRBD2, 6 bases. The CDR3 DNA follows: TGTGCCAGCAGTTTGTTGGAGGGGACCTACGAGCAGTACTTC. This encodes CASSLLEGTYEQYF.